These 18 T cell receptor beta chains came from one sample sequenced in a study of T-cell memory formation after mild COVID-19 (dated by TCRdb to about 2021). Receptor amplification or capture employed 5' RACE. Sequencing took place on an Illumina NovaSeq 6000. In TCRdb, the public reads were trimmed at Q25 with fastp and aligned with MiXCR, with productive beta chains retained. Under each unique CDR3 protein, matching rows form one entry showing the most common genes and DNA. The sample contains hundreds of thousands of distinct CDR3 sequences, around a quarter of them found a single time. The top ten constitute around an eighth of the sample. Material for sequencing was PBMCs or a T cell subset sorted from them (not recorded which). The receptors here all came from an adult woman who had mild COVID-19 (a few samples of this study predate the infection). The sample titles of this study are shuffled in the database, so cell type and time point are left out; the donor was told from shared clones.

This clonotype was detected only a few times. V usage is TRBV5-1 and J usage is TRBJ1-4; D call uncertain. The V and J ends lost 3 bases and 10 bases respectively, with 16 bases between them. The germline V gene has CDR1 SGHRS and CDR2 YFSETQ. The CDR3 contains 14 residues. As DNA, the CDR3 is TGCGCCAGCAGCTCCCGGGGAGTCGGCGGAAAACTGTTTTTT. Translated: CASSSRGVGGKLFF.

This clonotype was counted at least ten times. The chain joins TRBV20-1 to TRBJ1-5, with 7 bases matching TRBD1. Germline V gives CDR1 DFQATT, CDR2 SNEGSKA (reference sequence). Trimming at V came to 7 bases and at J to 0 bases, leaving 9 bases not matched to a gene. The CDR3 has 15 residues. The CDR3 DNA is TGCAGTGGAAGGCAGGGGGTTTATAGCAATCAGCCCCAGCATTTT. Its protein is CSGRQGVYSNQPQHF.

The J gene is TRBJ2-1, the V gene TRBV7-9; TRBD2 matches at 9 bases. Germline CDR1 and CDR2: SEHNR and FQNEAQ (reference sequence). This CDR3 has 18 amino acids. V lost 2 bases and J lost 4; bases outside the gene matches: 12. CDR3 in DNA: TGTGCCAGCAGCTTACTCAGGAGTGAGACTAGCGGTTACAATGAGCAGTTCTTC. Protein: CASSLLRSETSGYNEQFF. The full variable domain, its missing parts supplied by reference TRBV7-9 and TRBJ2-1, is DTGVSQNPRHKITKRGQNVTFRCDPISEHNRLYWYRQTLGQGPEFLTYFQNEAQLEKSRLLSDRFSAERPKGSFSTLEIQRTEQGDSAMYLCASSLLRSETSGYNEQFFGPGTRLTVL.

The chain employs TRBV7-2 and TRBJ1-3; 8 bases are shared with TRBD1. V was clipped by 0 bases and J by 0 bases; unmatched bases: 1. There are 16 residues in the CDR3. Germline loops: CDR1 SGHTA, CDR2 FQGNSA. DNA of the CDR3: TGTGCCAGCAGCTTAGCGGGACAGGTCTCTGGAAACACCATATATTTT. Translating it yields CASSLAGQVSGNTIYF.

In this sample, this clonotype turned up a few times. The chain couples TRBV12-3 or TRBV12-4 to TRBJ2-1, with D possibly TRBD1 on 6 matching bases. The ends were cut back, 6 bases at V and 5 bases at J, with 23 bases in the middle. This CDR3 comprises 17 residues. The CDR3 loop reads CASSPLQWQGSHNEQFF. The DNA for the CDR3 is TGTGCCAGCAGCCCCCTCCAGTGGCAGGGGAGCCACAATGAGCAGTTCTTC.

This clonotype was seen more than once but under ten times. The rearrangement uses TRBV6-5 and TRBJ2-1; D remains ambiguous. CDR1 is MNHEY, CDR2 SVGAGI, per germline. The CDR3 has 13 amino acids. Trimming left V 1 base short and J 8 bases short, with 9 bases between. The CDR3 reads CASSYLAEYEQFF. The CDR3 DNA follows: TGTGCCAGCAGTTACTTAGCAGAATATGAGCAGTTCTTC.

V gene TRBV12-3 or TRBV12-4 combines with J gene TRBJ1-1; D is possibly TRBD1 (6 bases). CDR3 length: 15 amino acids. The germline V and J ends were trimmed by 6 bases and 5 bases, with 19 bases remaining between them. The CDR3 loop is CASSTAGAAGTEAFF. In DNA, the CDR3 is TGTGCCAGCAGCACCGCAGGGGCCGCGGGTACTGAAGCTTTCTTT.

In its sample, this clonotype was seen a few times. The rearrangement uses TRBV19 and TRBJ2-1, with D unresolved. Trimming pared 5 bases from V and 0 bases from J, leaving 11 bases between. The CDR3 has 15 amino acids. Germline CDR1 LNHDA, CDR2 SQIVND (reference sequence). The CDR3 spells CASSSPFVSYNEQFF. CDR3 bases: TGTGCCAGTAGTTCACCTTTTGTCTCCTACAATGAGCAGTTCTTC. The complete variable domain, with remaining parts taken from reference TRBV19 and TRBJ2-1, reads DGGITQSPKYLFRKEGQNVTLSCEQNLNHDAMYWYRQDPGQGLRLIYYSQIVNDFQKGDIAEGYSVSREKKESFPLTVTSAQKNPTAFYLCASSSPFVSYNEQFFGPGTRLTVL.

V usage is TRBV4-1 and J usage is TRBJ1-2; TRBD1 matches 10 bases. This CDR3 is built from 16 residues. Losses at the gene ends were 0 bases for V and 4 bases for J; bases not matched to a gene: 5. Germline V lookup: CDR1 MGHRA, CDR2 YSYEKL. CDR3 DNA: TGCGCCAGCAGCCAAGAATACCGGGACAGGGGCTATGGCTACACCTTC. It is translated as CASSQEYRDRGYGYTF.

This clonotype was picked up a small number of times. V and J are TRBV7-9 and TRBJ2-3; D could derive from TRBD1 or TRBD2 (5 bases each). With 2 bases removed from V and 6 bases from J, the gap between germline ends came to 15 bases. The germline gives CDR1 SEHNR, CDR2 FQNEAQ (reference sequence). This CDR3 has 15 residues. CDR3 DNA sequence: TGTGCCAGCAGCTTAAGCGGCCCCAAGGGGGATACGCAGTATTTT. Protein product: CASSLSGPKGDTQYF.

V gene TRBV7-9 combines with J gene TRBJ2-1, with TRBD2 identical over 8 bases. This CDR3 has 17 amino acids. Germline V gene sequence: CDR1 SEHNR, CDR2 FQNEAQ (reference sequence). The V gene end was trimmed by 6 bases and the J gene end by 8 bases; junction bases not matched to a gene: 18. CDR3 nucleotides: TGTGCCAGCAGACCCAGGCAAGCGGGAGTTCTAGCTGATGAGCAGTTCTTC. Protein product: CASRPRQAGVLADEQFF.

The chain uses TRBV7-9 and TRBJ2-7; TRBD2 matches 10 bases. Per germline, CDR1 SEHNR and CDR2 FQNEAQ (reference sequence). The CDR3 is made up of 17 amino acids. The J segment lost 2 bases and the V segment lost 4 bases, leaving 11 bases of the junction unmatched. CDR3 bases: TGTGCCAGCAGCTCCTCCCGTTGGACTAGCGGTACCTACGAGCAGTACTTC. Encoded protein: CASSSSRWTSGTYEQYF.

This chain connects TRBV12-3 or TRBV12-4 to TRBJ2-1; 9 positions match TRBD2. V shed 6 bases, J shed 6 bases, and the junction held 9 bases outside the gene matches. The CDR3 extends over 15 amino acids. CDR3 loop: CASRAELAGVNEQFF. As DNA, the CDR3 is TGTGCCAGCAGAGCTGAGTTAGCGGGGGTCAATGAGCAGTTCTTC.

The chain couples TRBV12-3 or TRBV12-4 to TRBJ1-1, with unresolved D. With 3 bases removed from V and 5 bases from J, the gap between germline ends came to 10 bases. The CDR3 sequence is 13 residues long. Written as DNA, the CDR3 is TGTGCCAGCAGTTTTGTCGAGGTAACTGAAGCTTTCTTT. Its translation: CASSFVEVTEAFF.

This chain links TRBV12-3 or TRBV12-4 with TRBJ2-2; 10 bases fit TRBD1. The CDR3 is 17 residues long. V was pared by 5 bases and J by 5 bases, with 11 bases of the junction left unmatched. CDR3 in DNA: TGTGCCAGCAGTCTATCGACAGGGGGCGCGGTGACCGGGGAGCTGTTTTTT. It codes for CASSLSTGGAVTGELFF.

This sequence joins TRBV4-1 and TRBJ2-7; D may match TRBD1 or TRBD2 (5 bases each). V gave up 0 bases and J gave up 7 bases, with 16 bases separating them. From germline, CDR1 is MGHRA and CDR2 YSYEKL. The CDR3 has 15 residues. CDR3 sequence reads: CASSQDIGTRREQYF. The CDR3, as DNA: TGCGCCAGCAGCCAAGATATCGGGACCCGAAGAGAGCAGTACTTC.

The chain couples TRBV4-1 to TRBJ2-3, with D perhaps matching TRBD1 (5 bases). The CDR3 is 13 amino acids. Germline V lookup: CDR1 MGHRA, CDR2 YSYEKL. The germline V and J ends were trimmed by 2 bases and 6 bases, with 9 bases remaining between them. The CDR3 sequence is CASSQLPGDTQYF. CDR3 DNA: TGCGCCAGCAGCCAACTACCAGGGGATACGCAGTATTTT.

The chain recombines TRBV7-8 with TRBJ1-2, with D uncertain. Trimming took 2 bases from V and 1 from J, leaving 11 bases between them. The CDR3 contains 15 residues. Germline lookup yields CDR1 SGHVS and CDR2 FQNEAQ. In nucleotides, the CDR3 is TGTGCCAGCAGCTTATACGCCACGCTTAACTATGGCTACACCTTC. Amino acids: CASSLYATLNYGYTF. Looking up the rest from reference TRBV7-8 and TRBJ1-2 gives the full variable domain: GAGVSQSPRYKVAKRGQDVALRCDPISGHVSLFWYQQALGQGPEFLTYFQNEAQLDKSGLPSDRFFAERPEGSVSTLKIQRTQQEDSAVYLCASSLYATLNYGYTFGSGTRLTVV.